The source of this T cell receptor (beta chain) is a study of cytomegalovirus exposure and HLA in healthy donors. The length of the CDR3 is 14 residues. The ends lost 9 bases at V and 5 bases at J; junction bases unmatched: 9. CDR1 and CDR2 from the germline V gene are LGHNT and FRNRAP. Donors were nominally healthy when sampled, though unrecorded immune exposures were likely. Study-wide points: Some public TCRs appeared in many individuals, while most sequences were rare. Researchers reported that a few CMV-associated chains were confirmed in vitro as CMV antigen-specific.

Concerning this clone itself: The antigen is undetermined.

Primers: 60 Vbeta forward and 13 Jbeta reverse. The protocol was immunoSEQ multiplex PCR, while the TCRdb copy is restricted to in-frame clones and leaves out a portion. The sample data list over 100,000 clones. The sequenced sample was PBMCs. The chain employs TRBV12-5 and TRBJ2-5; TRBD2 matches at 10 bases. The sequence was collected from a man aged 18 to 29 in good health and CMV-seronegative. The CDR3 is CASSLGLAKETQYF. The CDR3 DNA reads TGTGCTAGCTCTCTGGGACTAGCGAAGGAGACCCAGTACTTC.